These 32 T cell receptor beta chains originate from one sample sequenced in a study of neurological immune-mediated disorders. TCRdb independently ran MiXCR on the 5' RACE reads; one entry per CDR3 protein. The sample includes about 51,000 distinct CDR3 sequences, around a sixth seen only once; the top ten take roughly 4.5%. What was sequenced was PBMCs. All receptors come from a man in his fifties or sixties in good health.

At least ten counts were recorded for this clonotype. This chain joins TRBV24-1 and TRBJ2-5, with D perhaps given as TRBD1 or TRBD2 (6 bases each). Germline V gene lookup returns CDR1 KGHDR and CDR2 SFDVKD. Trimming cost V 3 bases and J 4 bases, with 14 bases left between them. The CDR3 has 15 amino acids. The CDR3 loop reads CATSDAGQIGETQYF. The CDR3 DNA reads TGTGCCACCAGTGATGCGGGACAAATCGGAGAGACCCAGTACTTC.

This clonotype has at least ten counts. The J gene is TRBJ2-7, the V gene TRBV28, with D unresolved. Germline V gene lookup returns CDR1 MDHEN and CDR2 SYDVKM. The CDR3 is made up of 14 amino acids. V shed 5 bases and J shed 3 bases, with 14 bases lying between them. The CDR3, as DNA: TGTGCCAGCAGTACTTCTGACGTCCTCTACGAGCAGTACTTC. It yields the protein CASSTSDVLYEQYF.

This clonotype was counted ten times or more. The chain's CDR3 is CASSLFGEQYF. CDR3 bases: TGTGCCAGCAGCTTATTCGGCGAGCAGTACTTC. The chain is built from TRBV7-2 and TRBJ2-7; D not certain. The CDR3 extends over 11 amino acids. The V gene's germline CDR1 is SGHTA and CDR2 FQGNSA. V dropped 2 bases and J dropped 6 bases, with 5 bases sitting between them.

This clonotype was counted ten times or more. The chain links TRBV20-1 to TRBJ2-3; 8 bases map to TRBD2. V lost 3 bases to trimming and J lost 4 bases; unmatched junction nucleotides: 6. The CDR3 extends over 14 amino acids. Germline V lookup: CDR1 DFQATT, CDR2 SNEGSKA (reference sequence). CDR3 nucleotide sequence: TGCAGTGCTAGCGTAGCGGGAAGGTCAGATACGCAGTATTTT. This encodes CSASVAGRSDTQYF.

In its sample, this clonotype was seen many times. The chain couples TRBV7-2 to TRBJ2-5; TRBD2 is a possible D gene (6 bases). V gave up 5 bases and J gave up 7 bases, with 17 bases separating them. The CDR3 length is 14 residues. The germline CDR1 and CDR2 sequences are SGHTA and FQGNSA. Here the CDR3 reads CASSPGTSSGTQYF. The CDR3 region has the DNA TGTGCCAGCAGCCCCGGGACTTCCTCAGGGACCCAGTACTTC.

In the case of this clonotype: One base away lies a much larger clone, so this may be a sequencing read error. The CDR3 nucleotides read TGCAGTGCTCAGTCCCCCAGGGAGCAGTACTTC. Translation gives CSAQSPREQYF. The gene calls are TRBV20-1 and TRBJ2-7; D is unresolved. Trimming took 5 bases from V and 7 from J, leaving 12 bases between them. The CDR3 totals 11 residues. Germline V gene data show CDR1 as DFQATT and CDR2 as SNEGSKA (reference sequence).

As for this clonotype: Given a much more abundant clone one base away, this may be a read error. The chain recombines TRBV20-1 with TRBJ2-3; D unresolved. Germline CDR1 reads DFQATT; CDR2 reads SNEGSKA (reference sequence). The germline V and J ends were trimmed by 3 bases and 0 bases, with 10 bases remaining between them. The CDR3 extends over 14 amino acids. The CDR3, as DNA: TGCAGTGCTAGCTACTGGGGTAGCACAGATACGCAGTATTTT. This gives the protein CSASYWGSTDTQYF.

This rearrangement joins TRBV6-1 to TRBJ1-5; D is unresolved. The CDR3 is 13 amino acids. CDR1 MNHNS and CDR2 SASEGT come from the germline V gene. The germline V and J ends were trimmed by 6 bases and 7 bases, with 13 bases remaining between them. CDR3 coding DNA: TGTGCCAGCAGCGAAATATCCGACCAGCCCCAGCATTTT. Amino acid sequence: CASSEISDQPQHF.

This clonotype was picked up many times. The genes are TRBV3-1 and TRBJ2-1; perhaps TRBD2 as D (7 bases). The germline V gene encodes CDR1 LGHDT and CDR2 YNNKEL (reference sequence). Between the trimmed V and J ends, which lost 0 bases and 11 bases, there was a span of 17 bases. The CDR3 is made up of 15 amino acids. The CDR3 protein is CASSQDAGGPLKQFF. CDR3 nucleotides: TGTGCCAGCAGCCAAGATGCCGGGGGGCCCTTGAAGCAGTTCTTC.

This clonotype occurred many times. The chain has TRBV6-2 or TRBV6-3 and TRBJ2-1; 12 bases align to TRBD2. CDR3 length equals 14 residues. Trimming took 5 bases from V and 7 from J; bases not matched to a gene: 3. CDR1 MNHEY and CDR2 SVGEGT come from the germline V gene. The CDR3 here is CASSTSGRRNEQFF. CDR3 bases: TGTGCCAGCAGTACTAGCGGGAGGAGAAATGAGCAGTTCTTC.

This clonotype was detected ten times or more. This chain links TRBV7-2 with TRBJ1-3, with no clear D. There are 15 residues in the CDR3. Trimming pared 1 base from V and 4 bases from J, leaving 11 bases between. The germline V gene has CDR1 SGHTA and CDR2 FQGNSA. The CDR3 DNA is TGTGCCAGCAGCTTAGAGCCAGGAGTCGGAAACACCATATATTTT. This translates into CASSLEPGVGNTIYF.

The sample holds many counts of this clonotype. In DNA form, the CDR3 reads TGCAGTGCTAGCAGGGTTTCAGTGGAAAATGAGCAGTTCTTC. Translation: CSASRVSVENEQFF. The gene calls are TRBV20-1 and TRBJ2-1, with D possibly being TRBD1 (5 bases). The CDR3 runs to 14 residues. Trimming removed 3 bases at V and 7 bases at J, with 16 bases between. CDR1 and CDR2 (germline): DFQATT, SNEGSKA (reference sequence).

This clonotype was observed at least ten times. The chain carries TRBV12-3 or TRBV12-4 and TRBJ1-1, with TRBD1 as a possible D gene (5 bases). The CDR3 runs 13 residues. Trimming pared 6 bases from V and 1 base from J, leaving 9 bases between. CDR3 nucleotides: TGTGCCAGCAGCCTGACAGAGAACACTGAAGCTTTCTTT. It yields the protein CASSLTENTEAFF.

This chain joins TRBV7-2 and TRBJ2-7; D gene uncertain. The CDR3 has 13 amino acids. Per germline, CDR1 SGHTA and CDR2 FQGNSA. Deletions cut 4 bases from V and 4 bases from J, with 11 bases between. The DNA of the CDR3 is TGTGCCAGCAGCTCCGGACGGCAATACGAGCAGTACTTC. It translates to CASSSGRQYEQYF.

This clonotype was seen many times. This rearrangement joins TRBV24-1 to TRBJ2-7, with TRBD1 matching 8 bases. Germline CDR1 KGHDR, CDR2 SFDVKD. The CDR3 has 15 amino acids. The V gene end was trimmed by 5 bases and the J gene end by 3 bases; junction bases not matched to a gene: 8. The CDR3: CATSAQTGDLYEQYF. The CDR3 DNA reads TGTGCCACCAGTGCTCAGACAGGGGACCTCTACGAGCAGTACTTC.

Concerning this clonotype: This could be a read error, since a much larger clone is one nucleotide away. The V call is TRBV6-4, the J call TRBJ2-1, with a weak D call TRBD2 (6 bases). CDR3 length: 16 residues. Germline V gene lookup returns CDR1 MRHNA and CDR2 SNTAGT. CDR3: CVSSPSVWGVDNEQFF. In DNA, the CDR3 is TGTGTCAGCAGCCCCTCAGTCTGGGGGGTTGATAATGAGCAGTTCTTC.

In its sample, this clonotype was seen many times. The CDR3 region is CASSQGGGETQYF. The CDR3 nucleotides are TGTGCCAGCAGCCAAGGGGGAGGGGAGACCCAGTACTTC. The rearrangement links TRBV3-1 to TRBJ2-5, with 7 positions matching TRBD2. CDR1 LGHDT and CDR2 YNNKEL come from the germline V gene (reference sequence). The CDR3 runs 13 residues. The J segment lost 5 bases and the V segment lost 1 base, leaving 1 base of the junction unmatched.

The table lists this clonotype with many counts. The rearrangement uses TRBV29-1 and TRBJ2-5, with D possibly matching TRBD2 (6 bases). Germline V gene sequence: CDR1 SQVTM, CDR2 ANQGSEA. The CDR3 is made up of 14 amino acids. V lost 7 bases, J lost 4 bases, and 19 bases lay in between. The CDR3 here is CSGTYGGLTETQYF. The CDR3 bases are TGCAGCGGAACGTATGGGGGGTTAACAGAGACCCAGTACTTC. Drawing the rest from reference TRBV29-1 and TRBJ2-5, the complete variable domain is SAVISQKPSRDICQRGTSLTIQCQVDSQVTMMFWYRQQPGQSLTLIATANQGSEATYESGFVIDKFPISRPNLTFSTLTVSNMSPEDSSIYLCSGTYGGLTETQYFGPGTRLLVL.

In this sample, this clonotype turned up many times. This sequence joins TRBV15 and TRBJ1-2, with D perhaps matching TRBD1 (6 bases). Per the germline V gene, CDR1 is LNHNV and CDR2 is YYDKDF (reference sequence). The CDR3 loop spans 14 amino acids. V shed 3 bases and J shed 8 bases, with 16 bases lying between them. CDR3 nucleotide sequence: TGTGCCACCAGCAGCCGAGTTACAGGGTTAGGCTACACCTTC. It translates to CATSSRVTGLGYTF.

Many counts were recorded for this clonotype. This chain joins TRBV6-5 and TRBJ2-7, with a possible D match to TRBD2 (5 bases). Germline CDR1 is MNHEY and CDR2 is SVGAGI. The CDR3 covers 14 residues. Trimming pared 6 bases from V and 2 bases from J, leaving 14 bases between. The CDR3 region has the DNA TGTGCCAGCAGGCCCCAACTAGGAGCCTACGAGCAGTACTTC. Residues: CASRPQLGAYEQYF.

This clonotype has at least ten counts. The genes are TRBV29-1 and TRBJ1-1, with D unclear. V lost 1 base and J 4 bases, leaving 10 bases between the germline ends. Germline values: CDR1 SQVTM, CDR2 ANQGSEA. The length of the CDR3 is 13 residues. The CDR3 region is CSVEAFGGTEAFF. In nucleotides, the CDR3 is TGCAGCGTTGAAGCGTTCGGAGGCACTGAAGCTTTCTTT.

The V gene is TRBV7-9, the J gene TRBJ1-4; D gene uncertain. This CDR3 has 15 amino acids. The germline V gene has CDR1 SEHNR and CDR2 FQNEAQ (reference sequence). The ends were cut back, 4 bases at V and 8 bases at J, with 17 bases in the middle. The CDR3 here is CASSSEGVVIEKLFF. Written as DNA, the CDR3 is TGTGCCAGCAGCTCCGAGGGTGTCGTGATCGAAAAACTGTTTTTT.

This clonotype occurred many times. This CDR3 reads CSARDSERQHF. As DNA, the CDR3 is TGCAGTGCTAGAGATTCGGAACGCCAGCATTTT. The J gene is TRBJ1-5, the V gene TRBV20-1; D is unclear. Per germline, CDR1 DFQATT and CDR2 SNEGSKA (reference sequence). V lost 0 bases to trimming and J lost 12 bases, with 9 bases between them. This CDR3 has 11 amino acids.

In this sample, this clonotype turned up many times. This chain uses TRBV7-3 with TRBJ2-1, with 11 nucleotides matching TRBD2. V was clipped by 5 bases and J by 2 bases; unmatched bases: 5. This CDR3 has 16 residues. Germline CDR1 is SGHTA and CDR2 is FQGTGA. The CDR3 spells CASSPLTSGAYNEQFF. The CDR3 DNA reads as TGTGCCAGCAGCCCCCTGACTAGCGGGGCCTACAATGAGCAGTTCTTC.

This clonotype was counted ten times or more. The rearrangement links TRBV5-1 to TRBJ1-4, with 7 bases that match TRBD1. In germline, CDR1 is SGHRS, CDR2 YFSETQ. CDR3 length: 15 residues. V lost 3 bases, J lost 5 bases, and 7 bases stayed unmatched. The chain's CDR3 is CASSSQTGKNEKLFF. CDR3 nucleotide sequence: TGCGCCAGCAGCTCGCAGACAGGGAAGAATGAAAAACTGTTTTTT.

In this sample, this clonotype turned up many times. The rearrangement uses TRBV28 and TRBJ2-1, with 7 bases that match TRBD1. Trimming cost V 5 bases and J 5 bases; bases outside gene matches: 6. The CDR3 loop spans 14 amino acids. Germline-derived CDR1 and CDR2 are MDHEN and SYDVKM. The CDR3 reads CASSRDRGHNEQFF. The CDR3 coding sequence is TGTGCCAGCAGTCGGGACAGAGGACACAATGAGCAGTTCTTC.

Many counts were recorded for this clonotype. The chain is built from TRBV7-6 and TRBJ2-7; D remains ambiguous. The germline CDR1 and CDR2 sequences are SGHVS and FNYEAQ. V lost 4 bases and J 7 bases, leaving 11 bases between the germline ends. The CDR3 sequence is 12 residues long. CDR3 region: CASSSSVVEQYF. In DNA form, the CDR3 reads TGTGCCAGCAGCTCGAGCGTTGTGGAGCAGTACTTC.

This clonotype was found many times. J is TRBJ2-7 and V is TRBV7-9; 10 bases map to TRBD2. The germline gives CDR1 SEHNR, CDR2 FQNEAQ (reference sequence). Trimming took 7 bases from V and 5 from J; bases not matched to a gene: 11. The CDR3 is made up of 15 amino acids. CDR3 loop: CASTPGLAGVNEQYF. Here the CDR3 DNA reads TGTGCCAGCACGCCAGGGCTAGCGGGAGTAAACGAGCAGTACTTC.

This clonotype was seen many times. The CDR3 DNA sequence: TGTGCCAGCAGTTTAAGGGTCAGCACAGATACGCAGTATTTT. This translates into CASSLRVSTDTQYF. V and J are TRBV27 and TRBJ2-3, with D unclear. This CDR3 comprises 14 residues. The V end lost 2 bases, the J end lost 0 bases, and 6 bases lay between the germline ends. The germline V gene has CDR1 MNHEY and CDR2 SMNVEV (reference sequence).

This clonotype was picked up one time. An end of the junction differs from the germline gene, which may be a read error. The chain couples TRBV12-3 or TRBV12-4 to TRBJ2-1, with 11 positions matching TRBD2. The CDR3 consists of 21 residues. For the CDR3, the DNA is TGTGTCAGCAGTTTCCTCCCGGGCGGGGGACTAGCGGAGAGCTCCTACAATGAGCAGTTCTTC. Translated, it gives CVSSFLPGGGLAESSYNEQFF.

This clonotype was seen a handful of times. This chain uses TRBV12-3 or TRBV12-4 with TRBJ2-7; D assignment may be TRBD1 or TRBD2 (5 bases each). The CDR3 loop spans 15 amino acids. Trimming removed 5 bases from V and 1 base from J, with 15 bases in between. This CDR3 reads CASSPGLEGSYEQYF. The CDR3 DNA follows: TGTGCCAGCAGTCCGGGGCTCGAGGGTTCCTACGAGCAGTACTTC.

This clonotype was seen at least ten times. The chain joins TRBV20-1 to TRBJ1-1, with D uncertain. CDR1 and CDR2 from the germline V gene are DFQATT and SNEGSKA (reference sequence). The CDR3 consists of 11 residues. V gave up 0 bases and J gave up 9 bases, with 8 bases separating them. The CDR3 is CSARDSEKAFF. CDR3 bases: TGCAGTGCTAGAGATTCAGAGAAAGCTTTCTTT.